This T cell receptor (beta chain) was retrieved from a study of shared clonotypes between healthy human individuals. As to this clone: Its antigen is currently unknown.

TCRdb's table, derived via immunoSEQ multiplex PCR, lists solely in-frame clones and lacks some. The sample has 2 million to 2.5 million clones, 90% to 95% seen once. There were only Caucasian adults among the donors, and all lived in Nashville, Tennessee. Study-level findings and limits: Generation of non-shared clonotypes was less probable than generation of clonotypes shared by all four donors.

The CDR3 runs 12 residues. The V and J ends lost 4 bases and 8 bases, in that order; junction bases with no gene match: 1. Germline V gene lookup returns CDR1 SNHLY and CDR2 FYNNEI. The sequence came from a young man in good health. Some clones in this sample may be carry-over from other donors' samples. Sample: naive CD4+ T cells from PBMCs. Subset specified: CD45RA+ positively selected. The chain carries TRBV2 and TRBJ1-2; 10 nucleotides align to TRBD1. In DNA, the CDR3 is TGTGCCAGCAGTGGGACAGGGGGAGGCTACACCTTC. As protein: CASSGTGGGYTF.